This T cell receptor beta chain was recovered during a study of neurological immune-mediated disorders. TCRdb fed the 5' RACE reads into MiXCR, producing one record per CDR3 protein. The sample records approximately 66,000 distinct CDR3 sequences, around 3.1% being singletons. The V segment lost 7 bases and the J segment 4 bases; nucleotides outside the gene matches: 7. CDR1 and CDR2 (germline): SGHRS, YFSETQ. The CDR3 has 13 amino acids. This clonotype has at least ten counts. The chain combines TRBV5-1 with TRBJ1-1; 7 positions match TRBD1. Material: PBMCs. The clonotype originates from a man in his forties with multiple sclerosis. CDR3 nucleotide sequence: TGCGCCAGCGGAGACAGGGTTAGCACTGAAGCTTTCTTT. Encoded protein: CASGDRVSTEAFF. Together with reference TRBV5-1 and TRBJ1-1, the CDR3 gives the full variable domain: KAGVTQTPRYLIKTRGQQVTLSCSPISGHRSVSWYQQTPGQGLQFLFEYFSETQRNKGNFPGRFSGRQFSNSRSEMNVSTLELGDSALYLCASGDRVSTEAFFGQGTRLTVV.